This T cell receptor beta chain was recorded in a study of cytomegalovirus exposure and HLA in healthy donors. Study outcomes and limitations: Later, an analysis found that TCR clusters from the first cohort tended to co-occur in the roughly 110 validation repertoires.

Trimming cost V 2 bases and J 4 bases, with 11 bases left between them. The CDR3 sequence is 14 residues long. CDR1 is MNHNS, CDR2 SASEGT, per germline. Details on this clone: What it recognizes is unknown.

Some clones are missing from TCRdb's copy, which holds only in-frame ones; the method was immunoSEQ multiplex PCR. The sample consists of about 120,000 clones, roughly 88% of them appearing once. The sequence derives from a woman under 30 in good health and CMV-seropositive. This rearrangement joins TRBV6-1 to TRBJ1-1, with D possibly TRBD1 on 6 matching bases. The specimen sequenced was PBMCs. CDR3 region: CASSENLGGTEAFF. As DNA, the CDR3 is TGTGCCAGCAGTGAAAACTTAGGGGGCACTGAAGCTTTCTTT.